This is a list of T cell receptor beta chains from one sample in a study of cytomegalovirus exposure and HLA in healthy donors. TCRdb keeps only in-frame clones here, not all; method: immunoSEQ multiplex PCR. The data show more than 80,000 clones, with roughly four fifths seen just once and around 19% held by the top ten. The sequencing sample was made of PBMCs. The receptor source for this set is a woman aged 60 to 75 in good health and CMV-seropositive. Each CDR3 is given with its conserved first and last residue. D genes are given only for firm matches. Rows give clone size only sometimes, using once, few, many, or a class for an expanded clone.

abundance | d_gene | j_gene | v_gene | CDR3aa | CDR3nt
- | TRBD1 | TRBJ2-2 | TRBV28 | CASISKGRQGKLGELFF | TGTGCCAGCATTTCGAAAGGGCGACAGGGGAAACTCGGGGAGCTGTTTTTT
- | - | TRBJ2-5 | TRBV6-5 | CASRPDARRVQYF | TGTGCCAGCAGACCCGATGCTAGGCGGGTACAGTACTTC
- | TRBD1 | TRBJ2-7 | TRBV7-8 | CASSSTGTVNYEQYF | TGTGCCAGCAGCTCCACCGGGACAGTAAACTACGAGCAGTACTTC
few | TRBD1 | TRBJ1-1 | TRBV18 | CASSLTGQGRTEAFF | TGTGCCAGCTCACTGACCGGACAGGGGAGGACTGAAGCTTTCTTT
- | TRBD1 | TRBJ1-1 | TRBV7-9 | CASSSPVGGYTEAFF | TGTGCCAGCAGCTCACCGGTAGGGGGCTACACTGAGGCTTTCTTT
- | TRBD2 | TRBJ2-1 | TRBV5-4 | CASSLTSGNEQFF | TGTGCCAGCAGTTTGACTAGCGGCAATGAGCAGTTCTTC
once | - | TRBJ2-6 | TRBV6-1 | CASSTNRAGANVLTF | TGTGCCAGCAGTACGAACAGGGCTGGGGCCAACGTCCTGACTTTC
- | - | TRBJ1-2 | TRBV18 | CASSPREDYGYTF | TGTGCCAGCTCACCGCGCGAGGACTATGGCTACACCTTC
- | TRBD2 | TRBJ2-7 | TRBV16 | CASSKRPGLAGAYEQYF | TGTGCCAGCAGCAAGCGACCGGGACTAGCGGGCGCCTACGAGCAGTACTTC
- | - | TRBJ2-2 | TRBV5-1 | CASSLTQSTGELFF | TGCGCCAGCAGCTTGACACAGAGCACCGGGGAGCTGTTTTTT
- | TRBD1 | TRBJ1-2 | TRBV7-3 | CASSLGFRDRGRSENGYTF | TGTGCCAGCAGCTTGGGTTTCCGGGACAGGGGGCGATCAGAGAATGGCTACACCTTC
few | - | TRBJ1-1 | TRBV6-6 | CASSRVTEAFF | TGTGCCAGCAGCCGCGTGACTGAAGCTTTCTTT
- | TRBD2 | TRBJ2-5 | TRBV7-2 | CASSLLAGGRETQYF | TGTGCCAGCAGCTTGCTAGCGGGAGGGCGAGAGACCCAGTACTTC
- | - | TRBJ2-7 | TRBV7-9 | CASSLNRAPYEQYF | TGTGCCAGCAGCTTGAACAGGGCCCCCTACGAGCAGTACTTC
- | - | TRBJ1-1 | TRBV7-3 | CASSRSGVNTEAFF | TGTGCCAGCAGCCGGTCGGGGGTGAACACTGAAGCTTTCTTT
- | TRBD2 | TRBJ2-7 | TRBV13 | CASSGRTSGRSYEQYF | TGTGCCAGCAGCGGAAGGACTAGCGGGAGGTCCTACGAGCAGTACTTC
- | TRBD2 | TRBJ2-7 | TRBV7-9 | CASTWGSGDEQYF | TGTGCCAGCACCTGGGGTAGCGGGGACGAGCAGTACTTC
- | - | TRBJ1-3 | TRBV18 | CASSQTDRNSGNTIYF | TGTGCCAGCTCCCAAACCGACAGAAACTCTGGAAACACCATATATTTT
- | - | TRBJ2-1 | TRBV6-5 | CASRNKGTYEQFF | TGTGCCAGCAGGAACAAAGGGACTTACGAGCAGTTCTTC
- | TRBD2 | TRBJ2-2 | TRBV9 | CASSREGLKAGELFF | TGTGCCAGCAGCAGGGAGGGCCTGAAGGCCGGGGAGCTGTTTTTT
few | - | TRBJ1-5 | TRBV28 | CASRQGISQPQHF | TGTGCCAGCAGACAGGGAATTAGTCAGCCCCAGCATTTT
- | TRBD1 | TRBJ2-5 | TRBV9 | CASSVMTGAGGETQYF | TGTGCCAGCAGCGTAATGACAGGGGCAGGGGGCGAGACCCAGTACTTC
- | - | TRBJ2-7 | TRBV4-1 | CASSQVPSHEQYF | TGCGCCAGCAGCCAAGTTCCCTCGCACGAGCAGTACTTC
- | - | TRBJ2-1 | TRBV5-1 | CASSLASRTDYNEQFF | TGCGCCAGCAGCTTGGCCAGCCGGACAGATTACAATGAGCAGTTCTTC
- | TRBD2 | TRBJ2-7 | TRBV14 | CASSPQQTSSEQYF | TGTGCCAGCAGCCCCCAACAGACTAGCAGCGAGCAGTACTTC
- | - | TRBJ2-7 | TRBV9 | CASSVVGAEGGEQYF | TGTGCCAGCAGCGTAGTCGGAGCAGAGGGGGGGGAGCAGTACTTC
- | TRBD1 | TRBJ1-3 | TRBV6-5 | CASKRDGQAGNTIYF | TGTGCCAGCAAAAGGGACGGACAGGCTGGAAACACCATATATTTT
- | TRBD1 | TRBJ2-7 | TRBV11-1 | CASSPTGYEQYF | TGTGCCAGCAGCCCGACAGGGTACGAGCAGTACTTC
once | - | TRBJ2-2 | TRBV11-2 | CASTLLDAGELFF | TGTGCCAGCACCCTTCTAGATGCCGGGGAGCTGTTTTTT
- | - | TRBJ2-2 | TRBV7-9 | CASNPSLGGELFF | TGTGCCAGCAACCCTAGTCTCGGGGGGGAGCTGTTTTTT
once | TRBD1 | TRBJ2-1 | TRBV9 | CASSEGQLYNEQFF | TGTGCCAGCAGTGAGGGACAGCTCTACAATGAGCAGTTCTTC
- | - | TRBJ2-6 | TRBV11-2 | CASSLDRAGANVLTF | TGTGCCAGCAGCTTAGACAGGGCTGGGGCCAACGTCCTGACTTTC
- | - | TRBJ2-5 | TRBV23-1 | CASIATGRETQYF | TGCGCCAGCATCGCGACAGGGAGGGAGACCCAGTACTTC
- | TRBD1 | TRBJ2-7 | TRBV6-5 | CASIQGGGLTYEQYF | TGTGCCAGCATCCAAGGGGGCGGGCTAACCTACGAGCAGTACTTC
- | - | TRBJ2-1 | TRBV29-1 | CSVPRAGLSYNEQFF | TGCAGCGTTCCACGGGCGGGACTCTCCTACAATGAGCAGTTCTTC
once | - | TRBJ1-1 | TRBV29-1 | CSVVINLDTEAFF | TGCAGCGTTGTAATAAACTTGGACACTGAAGCTTTCTTT
- | - | TRBJ1-1 | TRBV7-9 | CASSFGRGSGTEAFF | TGTGCCAGCAGCTTCGGTCGGGGGTCGGGCACTGAAGCTTTCTTT
- | - | TRBJ1-1 | TRBV14 | CASSQAAGFTEAFF | TGTGCCAGCAGCCAAGCGGCAGGCTTCACTGAAGCTTTCTTT
few | - | TRBJ2-1 | TRBV7-9 | CASSPQGNEQFF | TGTGCCAGCAGCCCACAGGGAAATGAGCAGTTCTTC
once | - | TRBJ1-1 | TRBV5-1 | CASTATGVVTEAFF | TGCGCCAGCACAGCGACAGGAGTCGTGACTGAAGCTTTCTTT
- | TRBD1 | TRBJ2-7 | TRBV5-1 | CASSLVQGDWSYEQYF | TGCGCCAGCAGCTTGGTACAGGGGGATTGGTCCTACGAGCAGTACTTC
- | - | TRBJ1-1 | TRBV2 | CASSDSVGMTEAFF | TGTGCCAGCAGTGATAGCGTGGGAATGACTGAAGCTTTCTTT
- | - | TRBJ1-6 | TRBV28 | CASSLRNSPLHF | TGTGCCAGCAGCCTGCGTAATTCACCCCTCCACTTT
- | TRBD2 | TRBJ2-7 | TRBV27 | CATGLGSYEQYF | TGTGCCACGGGACTAGGCTCCTACGAGCAGTACTTC
- | - | TRBJ2-4 | TRBV9 | CASSPGGGAGRGAKNIQYF | TGTGCCAGCAGCCCCGGAGGGGGGGCAGGGAGGGGAGCCAAAAACATTCAGTACTTC
once | - | TRBJ2-7 | TRBV20-1 | CSASRGEQYF | TGCAGTGCTAGCCGCGGGGAGCAGTACTTC
- | - | TRBJ2-7 | TRBV7-2 | CASSLEGKGTYEQYF | TGTGCCAGCAGCTTAGAGGGGAAAGGGACCTACGAGCAGTACTTC
- | TRBD1 | TRBJ1-1 | TRBV6-1 | CASSLLQGMNTEAFF | TGTGCCAGCAGCCTACTACAGGGGATGAACACTGAAGCTTTCTTT
- | - | TRBJ1-1 | TRBV10-3 | CAARSLGQLNTEAFF | TGTGCCGCCCGTAGTCTCGGACAGTTGAACACTGAAGCTTTCTTT
- | TRBD1 | TRBJ1-1 | TRBV2 | CATRGQGLRNTEAFF | TGTGCCACCCGGGGACAGGGATTACGGAACACTGAAGCTTTCTTT
- | TRBD1 | TRBJ2-5 | TRBV9 | CASSVGTGSSLETQYF | TGTGCCAGCAGCGTAGGGACAGGCAGTTCGCTAGAGACCCAGTACTTC
few | - | TRBJ2-7 | TRBV5-8 | CASSLYYVIYEQYF | TGTGCCAGCAGCTTATACTACGTGATCTACGAGCAGTACTTC
- | TRBD2 | TRBJ2-1 | TRBV7-9 | CASSPGTRSYNEQFF | TGTGCCAGCAGCCCCGGGACTAGGTCCTACAATGAGCAGTTCTTC
- | TRBD1 | TRBJ1-6 | TRBV4-1 | CASSTGQGLRSPLHF | TGCGCCAGCAGCACGGGACAGGGGCTCAGGTCACCCCTCCACTTT
many | TRBD1 | TRBJ2-3 | TRBV6-1 | CASSEETGGPDTQYF | TGTGCCAGCAGTGAAGAGACAGGGGGACCAGATACGCAGTATTTT
- | - | TRBJ2-3 | TRBV10-1 | CASSGQGGQTDTQYF | TGCGCCAGCAGTGGACAGGGAGGTCAGACAGATACGCAGTATTTT
- | TRBD2 | TRBJ2-5 | TRBV14 | CASSQDRGGDWYF | TGTGCCAGCAGCCAAGACCGGGGGGGAGATTGGTACTTC
few | TRBD1 | TRBJ2-7 | TRBV11-2 | CASSLAMTGWDEQYF | TGTGCCAGCAGCTTAGCTATGACAGGGTGGGACGAGCAGTACTTC